Listed below are T cell receptor beta chains from one sample, sequenced in a study of shared clonotypes between healthy human individuals. The method was immunoSEQ multiplex PCR; TCRdb's version includes in-frame clones alone and lacks a portion of them. The data hold approximately 2.1 million clones, with 85% to 95% observed a single time. Sequenced input: naive CD4+ T cells from PBMCs. The receptors come from a man aged 18-30 years in good health. Some clones in this sample may be carry-over from other donors' samples. CDR3s include the opening cysteine and the closing phenylalanine or tryptophan. A D gene is named only where the DNA matches it firmly. Clone size is shown for a subset of rows, as once, few, many or a class of expanded clone.

J gene | D gene | V gene | clone size | CDR3 protein | CDR3 DNA
TRBJ2-7 | - | TRBV5-1 | - | CASSQFTGWSYEQYF | TGCGCCAGCAGTCAGTTCACAGGGTGGTCCTACGAGCAGTACTTC
TRBJ2-3 | TRBD2 | TRBV4-1 | - | CASSQEGGNVADTQYF | TGCGCCAGCAGCCAAGAGGGAGGGAACGTGGCAGATACGCAGTATTTT
TRBJ2-7 | - | TRBV21-1 | few | CASSTSDRGYEQYF | TGTGCCAGCAGCACCTCGGACAGGGGGTACGAGCAGTACTTC
TRBJ1-5 | - | TRBV30 | - | CAWSDRVLQPQHF | TGTGCCTGGAGTGACAGGGTGTTACAGCCCCAGCATTTT
TRBJ2-1 | TRBD1 | TRBV7-3 | - | CASSFRDRINEQFF | TGTGCCAGCAGCTTCCGGGACAGGATCAATGAGCAGTTCTTC
TRBJ2-1 | - | TRBV4-1 | - | CASSQEGLVSYNEQFF | TGCGCCAGCAGCCAAGAAGGGCTAGTCTCCTACAATGAGCAGTTCTTC
TRBJ1-2 | - | TRBV29-1 | - | CSVGVGDYGYTF | TGCAGCGTTGGGGTCGGTGACTATGGCTACACCTTC
TRBJ1-2 | TRBD1 | TRBV6-5 | - | CASSYGTGQPYGYTF | TGTGCCAGCAGTTACGGGACGGGACAGCCCTATGGCTACACCTTC
TRBJ1-3 | - | TRBV5-1 | - | CASSRGLGNTIYF | TGCGCCAGCAGCAGGGGCCTCGGAAACACCATATATTTT
TRBJ1-2 | TRBD1 | TRBV19 | - | CASNNRDRGPHGYTF | TGTGCCAGTAACAACCGGGACAGGGGACCCCATGGCTACACCTTC
TRBJ2-7 | - | TRBV6-1 | - | CASRILTDVYEQYF | TGTGCCAGCAGAATCCTGACAGACGTCTACGAGCAGTACTTC
TRBJ1-1 | - | TRBV6-6 | - | CASSEGWGTEAFF | TGTGCCAGCAGCGAAGGGTGGGGCACTGAAGCTTTCTTT
TRBJ1-1 | TRBD1 | TRBV6-1 | few | CASSSRTGDTEAFF | TGTGCCAGCAGTAGCCGGACAGGGGACACTGAAGCTTTCTTT
TRBJ2-2 | TRBD2 | TRBV7-9 | - | CASRTTSGMAGELFF | TGTGCCAGCAGAACTACTAGCGGGATGGCCGGGGAGCTGTTTTTT
TRBJ2-1 | - | TRBV4-3 | - | CASSHGVNFNEQFF | TGCGCCAGCAGCCACGGGGTCAACTTCAATGAGCAGTTCTTC
TRBJ2-7 | TRBD2 | TRBV9 | - | CASSVVAGGPSYEQYF | TGTGCCAGCAGCGTAGTTGCGGGAGGGCCCTCCTACGAGCAGTACTTC
TRBJ1-6 | - | TRBV5-1 | once | CASSLVQEDSPLHF | TGCGCCAGCAGCTTGGTACAGGAAGATTCACCCCTCCACTTT
TRBJ2-7 | TRBD1 | TRBV25-1 | - | CASSEVDRGHEQYF | TGTGCCAGCAGTGAAGTGGACAGGGGCCACGAGCAGTACTTC
TRBJ1-3 | - | TRBV15 | - | CATSRDPSGNTIYF | TGTGCCACCAGCAGAGATCCCTCTGGAAACACCATATATTTT
TRBJ1-1 | - | TRBV7-9 | once | CASSKDSNTEAFF | TGTGCCAGCAGCAAGGACAGTAACACTGAAGCTTTCTTT
TRBJ1-5 | TRBD1 | TRBV9 | - | CASSADRGQPQHF | TGTGCCAGCAGCGCCGACAGGGGTCAGCCCCAGCATTTT